The T cell receptor (beta chain) described here comes from a study of HIV-infected patients and healthy controls. This clonotype was seen repeatedly, ten times or more. cDNA was made from around 0.5 ug RNA using alpha and beta constant primers. Alpha and beta chain libraries were made separately by chain-specific third strand synthesis with multiplexing indices. TCRdb analysed the 5' RACE reads with MiXCR anew, one entry per CDR3 protein. The sample yields around 13,000 distinct CDR3 sequences, 9.9% seen once. V was pared by 0 bases and J by 7 bases, with 16 bases between. Germline V gene sequence: CDR1 LGHNA, CDR2 YNFKEQ. This CDR3 contains 16 residues. All unsorted peripheral T cells were captured because whole blood was used without fractionation.

This sequence joins TRBV4-2 and TRBJ2-1; no firm D call. The receptor's source is an adult in good health. Sequencing was carried out using blood. The CDR3 DNA is TGTGCCAGCAGCCAAGATGGTAATGTGGTGCGGAATGAGCAGTTCTTC. This encodes CASSQDGNVVRNEQFF.